A single sample is the source of the 10 T cell receptor beta chains below, sequenced in a study of blood T cell repertoires in COVID-19. Clones were sequenced by immunoSEQ multiplex PCR, and TCRdb holds only the in-frame ones, with some missing. Of some 210,000 clones in the sample, about four fifths are singletons; the top ten hold just under 9%. Sequencing input: PBMCs or T cells enriched from blood (not recorded which). These TCRs come from a woman aged 45-65 years with acute COVID-19.

The chain recombines TRBV18 with TRBJ2-7; 7 positions match TRBD2. V lost 4 bases to trimming and J lost 7 bases; unmatched junction nucleotides: 10. Per germline, CDR1 KGHSH and CDR2 LQKENI. CDR3 length: 14 amino acids. The CDR3 is CASSQAGAGGEQYF. The CDR3 DNA reads as TGTGCCAGCTCACAGGCGGGAGCAGGTGGGGAGCAGTACTTC.

The chain joins TRBV7-2 to TRBJ2-7; tentative D call: TRBD2 (5 bases). V gave up 5 bases and J gave up 3 bases, with 23 bases separating them. The CDR3 contains 17 residues. Germline V gives CDR1 SGHTA, CDR2 FQGNSA. DNA for the CDR3: TGTGCCAGCAGCGACCCCGGGGTTGGGATTAACGGCTACGAGCAGTACTTC. Its translation: CASSDPGVGINGYEQYF.

Only a few counts were recorded for this clone. The chain employs TRBV12-5 and TRBJ2-7; D uncertain. CDR1 and CDR2 from the germline V gene are LGHNT and FRNRAP. Trimming shortened V by 7 bases and J by 6 bases, and 10 bases separated the two germline ends. The CDR3 contains 11 residues. CDR3 residues: CASARTGEQYF. The CDR3 DNA sequence: TGTGCTAGTGCCCGTACGGGCGAGCAGTACTTC.

This chain connects TRBV7-2 to TRBJ2-1, with 7 bases lining up with TRBD1. Germline-derived CDR1 and CDR2 are SGHTA and FQGNSA. The CDR3 has 14 amino acids. Trimming cost V 5 bases and J 6 bases; bases outside gene matches: 7. Here the CDR3 DNA reads TGTGCCAGCAGCAAGGAGACAGGGCGCAATGAGCAGTTCTTC. Translation: CASSKETGRNEQFF.

In this sample, this clone turned up once. The chain carries TRBV11-3 and TRBJ1-1; D uncertain. This CDR3 spans 13 amino acids. The V gene's germline CDR1 is SGHNT and CDR2 YENEEA. Trimming pared 4 bases from V and 1 base from J, leaving 7 bases between. CDR3 protein: CASSWEGNTEAFF. The DNA for the CDR3 is TGTGCCAGCAGCTGGGAGGGGAACACTGAAGCTTTCTTT.

J is TRBJ1-5 and V is TRBV19; a weak D match, TRBD1 (6 bases). V lost 8 bases and J lost 0, with 14 bases in between. The CDR3 totals 15 residues. Germline values: CDR1 LNHDA, CDR2 SQIVND (reference sequence). CDR3 in amino acids: CASRVKGVSNQPQHF. The CDR3, as DNA: TGTGCCAGTCGCGTAAAGGGGGTTAGCAATCAGCCCCAGCATTTT.

The V call is TRBV7-2, the J call TRBJ2-1, with 11 bases fitting TRBD2. The CDR3 sequence is 17 residues long. V trimming: 1 base; J trimming: 8 bases; junction bases outside the gene matches: 10. Germline V CDR1 and CDR2: SGHTA, FQGNSA. CDR3: CASSLGGSGGAGYEQFF. The CDR3 DNA sequence: TGTGCCAGCAGCTTAGGTGGTAGCGGGGGGGCTGGCTATGAGCAGTTCTTC.

The gene calls are TRBV6-7 and TRBJ1-1; D might be TRBD1 (6 bases). TRBV6-7 is filed as an ORF, its function uncertain. The CDR3 has 14 residues. Trimming removed 7 bases at V and 1 base at J, with 13 bases between. Written as DNA, the CDR3 is TGTGCCAGCAAGGACAGAGTCTCGAACACTGAAGCTTTCTTT. Protein sequence: CASKDRVSNTEAFF.

The genes are TRBV7-3 and TRBJ2-3, with 10 bases fitting TRBD2. Unmatched junction bases numbered 13, after V lost 6 bases and J lost 4 bases. The germline V gene has CDR1 SGHTA and CDR2 FQGTGA. This CDR3 is 17 amino acids long. CDR3 sequence reads: CASSRSSGRVSADTQYF. CDR3 DNA sequence: TGTGCCAGCAGTCGCAGCAGCGGGAGGGTTAGTGCAGATACGCAGTATTTT.

This rearrangement joins TRBV7-9 to TRBJ2-7, with D maybe TRBD1 (5 bases). The germline V gene encodes CDR1 SEHNR and CDR2 FQNEAQ (reference sequence). This CDR3 spans 14 amino acids. Trimming took 5 bases from V and 3 from J, leaving 14 bases between them. CDR3 in amino acids: CASSLDSVYYEQYF. For the CDR3, the DNA is TGTGCCAGCAGCCTAGACAGTGTATACTACGAGCAGTACTTC.